This T cell receptor beta chain was identified during a study of T cells in Graves' hyperthyroidism and ophthalmopathy. This clonotype has only a few counts. Amplification targeted TCR beta CDR3 regions from RNA transcripts. During a first-round RT-PCR of the TCR CDR3, the HTBI primer set was used. A single record per CDR3 protein comes from TCRdb applying MiXCR to the multiplex PCR reads. The data hold about 320,000 distinct CDR3 sequences, with 16% observed a single time. This CDR3 contains 13 residues. The germline V gene encodes CDR1 LGHDT and CDR2 YNNKEL (reference sequence). Between the trimmed V and J ends, which lost 2 bases and 8 bases, there was a span of 9 bases.

V and J are TRBV3-1 and TRBJ1-4, with no clear D. The source material was blood. This sequence was found in a man aged 25-45 years with Graves' hyperthyroidism. The CDR3 DNA follows: TGTGCCAGCAGCCAACGGCCAGCCGAAAAACTGTTTTTT. Amino acids: CASSQRPAEKLFF.